The 10 T cell receptor beta chains presented below share a single source sample, sequenced in a study of T cell responses to AZD1222 COVID-19 vaccine. Repertoires were generated with immunoSEQ multiplex PCR, while TCRdb's copy carries only in-frame clones and drops some. The data contain about 150,000 clones, roughly nine tenths of them singletons. The specimen comprised peripheral blood, sampled 28 days after the second AZD1222 dose. The source of these receptors is an adult who received the AZD1222 COVID-19 vaccine.

The V call is TRBV11-2, the J call TRBJ2-7; D gene ambiguous. Trimming shortened V by 5 bases and J by 5 bases, and 7 bases separated the two germline ends. Per the germline V gene, CDR1 is SGHAT and CDR2 is FQNNGV. The CDR3 totals 11 residues. The CDR3 region has the DNA TGTGCCAGCAGCCCCGTGAACGAGCAGTACTTC. As protein: CASSPVNEQYF.

The chain employs TRBV29-1 and TRBJ1-1; maybe TRBD1 (6 bases). Trimming removed 7 bases from V and 0 bases from J, with 12 bases in between. The CDR3 is made up of 13 amino acids. CDR1 SQVTM and CDR2 ANQGSEA come from the germline V gene. For the CDR3, the DNA is TGCAGCGCAGAACAGGGAATGAACACTGAAGCTTTCTTT. Translating gives CSAEQGMNTEAFF.

This chain uses TRBV5-6 with TRBJ2-3; D is unclear. The CDR3 runs 11 residues. The germline V gene encodes CDR1 SGHDT and CDR2 YYEEEE. Trimming shortened V by 3 bases and J by 3 bases, and 2 bases separated the two germline ends. Here the CDR3 reads CASSSTDTQYF. The CDR3 coding sequence is TGTGCCAGCAGCTCGACAGATACGCAGTATTTT.

The V and J genes are TRBV6-2 or TRBV6-3 and TRBJ1-3; D ambiguous. This CDR3 comprises 14 residues. The germline V gene has CDR1 MNHEY and CDR2 SVGEGT. V shed 5 bases and J shed 0 bases, with 8 bases lying between them. As DNA, the CDR3 is TGTGCCAGCAGTAACCTTCGCTCTGGAAACACCATATATTTT. This sequence encodes CASSNLRSGNTIYF.

Written as DNA, the CDR3 is TGTGCCATCAGTGAGTCGGGGCAGATCTACAATGAGCAGTTCTTC. This gives the protein CAISESGQIYNEQFF. The chain recombines TRBV10-3 with TRBJ2-1; D perhaps matches TRBD1 (5 bases). The germline CDR1 and CDR2 sequences are ENHRY and SYGVKD. CDR3 length: 15 amino acids. The V gene lost 0 bases and the J gene lost 3 bases, with 9 bases spanning the gap.

This sequence joins TRBV7-8 and TRBJ1-4; D unresolved. Germline CDR1 and CDR2: SGHVS and FQNEAQ. Trimming left V 1 base short and J 5 bases short, with 5 bases between. CDR3 length equals 13 residues. The CDR3 coding sequence is TGTGCCAGCAGCTTAGAAAGAAATGAAAAACTGTTTTTT. Translating it yields CASSLERNEKLFF.

The count of this clone is one. CDR3 DNA: TGTGCCAGCAGCTTAGACCACGCCTACACCTTC. Protein: CASSLDHAYTF. V and J are TRBV7-9 and TRBJ1-2, with D hard to call. This CDR3 comprises 11 residues. The ends were cut back, 1 base at V and 10 bases at J, with 7 bases in the middle. CDR1 is SEHNR and CDR2 is FQNEAQ in the germline V gene (reference sequence).

The chain has TRBV7-9 and TRBJ1-1; the D is unclear. Germline V gene sequence: CDR1 SEHNR, CDR2 FQNEAQ (reference sequence). The CDR3 consists of 14 residues. V was pared by 1 base and J by 1 base, with 7 bases between. Written as DNA, the CDR3 is TGTGCCAGCAGCTTAGTCGGAAAGAACACTGAAGCTTTCTTT. It is translated as CASSLVGKNTEAFF.

The chain joins TRBV11-2 to TRBJ2-5; unclear D gene. Trimming cost V 4 bases and J 5 bases, with 11 bases left between them. Germline loops: CDR1 SGHAT, CDR2 FQNNGV. The CDR3 has 13 amino acids. The CDR3 loop is CASSSDGGETQYF. As DNA, the CDR3 is TGTGCCAGCAGCTCGGACGGTGGGGAGACCCAGTACTTC.

The J gene is TRBJ1-3, the V gene TRBV13; no firm D call. Germline V CDR1 and CDR2: PRHDT, FYEKMQ (reference sequence). The CDR3 sequence is 17 residues long. Trimming removed 0 bases at V and 0 bases at J, with 12 bases between. In DNA, the CDR3 is TGTGCCAGCAGCTTAGGAGGTGGAGGGAGCTCTGGAAACACCATATATTTT. Protein: CASSLGGGGSSGNTIYF.